This T cell receptor (beta chain) appears in the sequencing data of a study of blood T cell repertoires in COVID-19. Here immunoSEQ multiplex PCR was the method, and the copy in TCRdb shows in-frame clones only, minus some. Of some 490,000 clones in the sample, more than 85% were seen once. The germline V and J ends were trimmed by 0 bases and 6 bases, with 10 bases remaining between them. The length of the CDR3 is 13 residues. Per the germline V gene, CDR1 is SGHRS and CDR2 is YFSETQ. V and J are TRBV5-1 and TRBJ2-7; a possible D gene is TRBD1 (6 bases). The sequencing sample was made of PBMCs or T cells enriched from blood (not recorded which). The clonotype was recovered from a woman aged 55-70 years who had recovered from COVID-19. In nucleotides, the CDR3 is TGCGCCAGCAGCTTGGGTACAGGGCGCGAGCAGTACGTC. Translating gives CASSLGTGREQYV.